This is a list of T cell receptor beta chains from one sample in a study of beta chain features in type 1 diabetes. Data came from immunoSEQ multiplex PCR; TCRdb stores just in-frame clones and leaves some out. Among about 270,000 clones listed, around 15% were seen once. The source material was naive CD4+ T cells from blood. The receptors come from a man under 40 with type 1 diabetes. Each CDR3 is given with its conserved first and last residue.

v_gene	j_gene	CDR3aa
TRBV29-1	TRBJ2-7	CTRRDTSNHEQYF
TRBV7-9	TRBJ1-5	CASSLGTGAINQPQHF
TRBV9	TRBJ2-2	CASSANGADTGELFF
TRBV9	TRBJ2-1	CASSVSGSFGNEQFF
TRBV4-1	TRBJ2-5	CASSQVLGETQYF
TRBV7-6	TRBJ2-5	CASSLRVLETQYF
TRBV5-1	TRBJ1-1	CASSWDRGQHMNTEAFF
TRBV5-1	TRBJ1-1	CASSESGSPGKAFF
TRBV11-2	TRBJ2-7	CASDRGRTKQYF
TRBV4-3	TRBJ2-2	CASSQVQGATYVDGELFF
TRBV9	TRBJ2-2	CASKQGQGVTGELFF
TRBV9	TRBJ1-1	CASSPQAGNTEAFF
TRBV18	.	CASSPQGRGSYEQYF
TRBV7-9	TRBJ2-2	CASSLSISTGELFF
TRBV28	TRBJ2-5	CASSLKLRARETQYF
TRBV28	TRBJ1-5	CASSRYSNQPQHF
TRBV11-1	TRBJ2-2	CASGEFVTGELFF
TRBV10-3	TRBJ2-7	CAIRRDRDSYEQYF
TRBV7-3	TRBJ2-2	CASSLNQGNTGELFF
TRBV5-4	TRBJ2-5	CASSWGASGIQETQYF
TRBV5-1	TRBJ2-7	CASSLSGPPYEQYF
TRBV2	TRBJ2-7	CASRTGSLGEYF
TRBV4-2	TRBJ2-3	CASSQLAGGTDTQYF
TRBV9	TRBJ1-2	CASSVAGNAEGYTF
TRBV5-1	TRBJ2-1	CASSLEGQGAGRQFF
TRBV29-1	TRBJ2-7	CSVGGVRGLHEQYF
TRBV27	TRBJ1-1	CASSTRTEAFF
TRBV9	TRBJ2-1	CASSSRLAGGILPNEQFF
TRBV15	TRBJ1-3	CATSRVEGSGNTIYF
TRBV19	TRBJ2-7	CASSLAAAYEQYF
TRBV25-1	TRBJ1-2	CASSESSQGGGYTF
TRBV15	TRBJ1-4	CATSRDQGGNEKLFF
TRBV6-1	TRBJ2-5	CASSATRGQTQYF
TRBV9	TRBJ2-1	CASSELTSGRGFYNEQFF
TRBV19	TRBJ2-5	CASSLVSGRGIQETQYF
TRBV11-1	TRBJ2-1	CASSQTPTSGTLNEQFF
TRBV4-1	TRBJ2-7	CASSQDRHRGQSYEQYF
TRBV30	TRBJ2-5	CAWSGTTTGGRTQYF
TRBV9	TRBJ1-2	CASSSADSTIYTF
TRBV19	TRBJ1-1	CASSPQGPTEAFF
TRBV28	TRBJ2-1	CASSSPGQGAGDEQFF
TRBV14	TRBJ2-1	CASSQVAGATMNEQFF
TRBV6-6	TRBJ1-2	CASSSRLTVYTF
TRBV28	TRBJ2-2	CASSLFMGTTGELFF
TRBV25-1	TRBJ2-3	CASSDTRSGTDTQYF
TRBV28	TRBJ1-4	CASRTGATNEKLFF
TRBV6-6	TRBJ2-1	CASSWGTSSNEQFF
TRBV28	TRBJ1-2	CASSSGGDGYTF
TRBV15	TRBJ1-5	CATSRGLEQPQHF
TRBV4-1	TRBJ1-2	CASSQGAFANYGYTF
TRBV29-1	TRBJ1-1	CSVEPREVFAFF
TRBV28	TRBJ2-7	CATLRGAGLHEQYF
TRBV5-4	TRBJ2-3	CASSIGHSTDTQYF
TRBV1	TRBJ1-5	CTSSPSGNKGGQHF
TRBV20-1	TRBJ2-7	CSASGAYEQYF
TRBV5-1	TRBJ2-3	CASSLLPDTQYF
TRBV10-3	TRBJ2-5	CAISESYGEETQYF
TRBV6-4	TRBJ2-3	CASSDGRRSDTQYF